The clone carrying this T cell receptor beta chain was found many times. The data were obtained in a study of read filtering for tumor transcriptome and immune sequencing. About the study: Mean patient age was approximately 71 years, range about 47 to 85; 17 male, 14 female.

Molecular barcoded adaptors covering alpha/delta and beta/gamma chains were used on approximately 400 ng RNA. TCRdb passed the reads through MiXCR, listing each CDR3 protein once. The sample consists of about 6,000 distinct CDR3 sequences, roughly a quarter of them appearing once. The sequence came from a donor aged 40 or older with multiple myeloma. Sample: a population of CD138-negative cells sorted from bone marrow.

The CDR3 bases are TGTGCCAGCAGGGCGACAGTCGACCCGATGTTTTTT. It translates to CASRATVDPMFF. This chain links TRBV6-2 or TRBV6-3 with TRBJ1-4; a weak D match, TRBD1 (5 bases). V lost 6 bases and J lost 15, with 17 bases in between. The CDR3 loop spans 12 amino acids. Germline V gene data show CDR1 as MNHEY and CDR2 as SVGEGT.